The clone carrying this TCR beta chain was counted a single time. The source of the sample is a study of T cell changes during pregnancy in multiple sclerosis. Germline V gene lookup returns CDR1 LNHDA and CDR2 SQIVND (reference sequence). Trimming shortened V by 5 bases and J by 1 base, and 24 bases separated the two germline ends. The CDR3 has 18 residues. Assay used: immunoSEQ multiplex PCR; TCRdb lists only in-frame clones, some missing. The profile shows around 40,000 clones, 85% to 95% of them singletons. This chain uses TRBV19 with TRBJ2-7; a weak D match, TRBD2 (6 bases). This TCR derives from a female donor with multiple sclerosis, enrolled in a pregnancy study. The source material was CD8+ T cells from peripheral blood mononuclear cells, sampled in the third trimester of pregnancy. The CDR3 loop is CASSPHFGGTPTSYEQYF. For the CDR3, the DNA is TGTGCCAGTAGTCCGCATTTTGGGGGGACCCCTACATCCTACGAGCAGTACTTC.